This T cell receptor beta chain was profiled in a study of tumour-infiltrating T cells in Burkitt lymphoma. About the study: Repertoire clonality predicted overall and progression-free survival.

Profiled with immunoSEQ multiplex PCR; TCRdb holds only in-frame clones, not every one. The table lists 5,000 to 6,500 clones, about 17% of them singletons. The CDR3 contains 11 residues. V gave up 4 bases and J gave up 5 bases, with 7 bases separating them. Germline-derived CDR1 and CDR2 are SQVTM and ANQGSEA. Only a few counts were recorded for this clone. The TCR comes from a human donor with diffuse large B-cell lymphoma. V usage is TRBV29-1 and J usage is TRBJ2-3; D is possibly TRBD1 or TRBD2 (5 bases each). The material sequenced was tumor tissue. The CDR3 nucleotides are TGCAGCGTTGTGAGGGGAGATACGCAGTATTTT. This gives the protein CSVVRGDTQYF.